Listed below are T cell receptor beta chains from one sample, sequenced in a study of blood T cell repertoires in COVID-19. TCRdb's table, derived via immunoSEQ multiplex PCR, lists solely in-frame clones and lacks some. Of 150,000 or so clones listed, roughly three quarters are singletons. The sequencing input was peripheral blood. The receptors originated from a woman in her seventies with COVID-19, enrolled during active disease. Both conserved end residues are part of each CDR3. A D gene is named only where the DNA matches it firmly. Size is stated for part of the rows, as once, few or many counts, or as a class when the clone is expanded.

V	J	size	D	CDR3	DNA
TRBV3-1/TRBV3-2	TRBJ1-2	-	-	CASSLDSTENYGYTF	TGTGCCAGCAGCCTCGACTCGACGGAAAACTATGGCTACACCTTC
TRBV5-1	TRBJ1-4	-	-	CASNQGSATNEKLFF	TGCGCCAGTAATCAGGGGTCAGCAACTAATGAAAAACTGTTTTTT
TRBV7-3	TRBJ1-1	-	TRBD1	CASSPTGDSTEAFF	TGTGCCAGCAGCCCCACAGGGGACAGCACTGAAGCTTTCTTT
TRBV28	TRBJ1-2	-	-	CASSFEGSHGYTF	TGTGCCAGCAGTTTTGAGGGATCCCATGGCTACACCTTC
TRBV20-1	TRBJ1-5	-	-	CSASSGTLAPQHF	TGCAGTGCTAGTAGCGGGACTCTCGCCCCCCAGCATTTT
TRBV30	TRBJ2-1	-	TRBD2	CAWSVGTSVRANEQFF	TGTGCCTGGAGTGTGGGGACTAGCGTGAGAGCGAATGAGCAGTTCTTC
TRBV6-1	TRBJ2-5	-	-	CASSDGLRYQETQYF	TGTGCCAGCAGTGACGGGTTGCGGTACCAAGAGACCCAGTACTTC
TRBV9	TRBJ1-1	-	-	CASSTLGGTEAFF	TGTGCCAGCAGTACTCTGGGGGGCACTGAAGCTTTCTTT
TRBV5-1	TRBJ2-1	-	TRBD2	CASSLTRGGLHEQFF	TGCGCCAGCAGCTTGACCCGGGGGGGCCTCCATGAGCAGTTCTTC
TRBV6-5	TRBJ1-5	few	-	CASSPQSNSNQPQHF	TGTGCCAGCAGCCCCCAGTCAAATAGCAATCAGCCCCAGCATTTT
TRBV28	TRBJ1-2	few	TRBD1	CASSPQQGGRYGYTF	TGTGCCAGCAGTCCCCAACAGGGGGGTAGGTATGGCTACACCTTC
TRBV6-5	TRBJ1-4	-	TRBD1	CASSSTGGIEKLFF	TGTGCCAGCAGTTCGACAGGGGGCATAGAAAAACTGTTTTTT
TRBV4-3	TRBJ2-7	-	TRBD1	CASSPRTGDTYEQYF	TGCGCCAGCAGCCCTCGGACAGGAGATACCTACGAGCAGTACTTC
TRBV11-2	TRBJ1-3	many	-	CASSLVSSPTIYF	TGTGCCAGCAGCTTAGTTTCATCCCCCACCATATATTTT
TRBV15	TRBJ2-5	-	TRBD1	CATSANPTGPETQYF	TGTGCCACCAGCGCCAATCCGACAGGGCCGGAGACCCAGTACTTC
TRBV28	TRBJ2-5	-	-	CAAQGGETQYF	TGTGCCGCCCAGGGTGGGGAGACCCAGTACTTC
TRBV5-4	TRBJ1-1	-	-	CASSSPGTKTEAFF	TGTGCCAGCAGCTCACCGGGGACTAAAACTGAAGCTTTCTTT
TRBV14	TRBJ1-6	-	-	CASSLPDWNSPLHF	TGTGCCAGCAGCCTACCTGACTGGAATTCACCCCTCCACTTT
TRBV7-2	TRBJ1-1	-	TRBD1	CASSFRQGRNTEAFF	TGTGCCAGCAGCTTTAGACAGGGGAGGAACACTGAAGCTTTCTTT
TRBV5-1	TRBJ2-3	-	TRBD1	CASSRDSSTDTQYF	TGCGCCAGCAGCCGGGACAGCAGCACAGATACGCAGTATTTT
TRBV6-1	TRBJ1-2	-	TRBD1	CASSEAFTGTETYYGDYTF	TGTGCCAGCAGTGAAGCGTTTACCGGGACAGAAACCTACTATGGAGACTACACCTTC
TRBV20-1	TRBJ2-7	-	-	CSASRPGIYEQYF	TGCAGTGCCAGTCGTCCAGGGATTTACGAGCAGTACTTC
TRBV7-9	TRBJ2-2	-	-	CASSRDREAGELFF	TGTGCCAGCAGCCGAGACAGGGAGGCCGGGGAGCTGTTTTTT
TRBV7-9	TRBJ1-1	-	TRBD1	CASSPGTGYTEAFF	TGTGCCAGCAGCCCCGGGACAGGGTACACTGAAGCTTTCTTT
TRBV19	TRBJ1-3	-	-	CASSIDQGPGNTIYF	TGTGCCAGTAGTATAGATCAGGGGCCTGGAAACACCATATATTTT
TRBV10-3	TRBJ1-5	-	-	CAISRGGQSGQPQHF	TGTGCCATCAGTCGGGGGGGGCAATCGGGTCAGCCCCAGCATTTT
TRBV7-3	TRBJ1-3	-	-	CASSHGFSGNTIYF	TGTGCCAGCAGCCACGGTTTTTCTGGAAACACCATATATTTT
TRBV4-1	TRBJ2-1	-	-	CASSQDSDAVSSYNEQFF	TGCGCCAGCAGCCAAGATTCCGACGCGGTAAGCTCCTACAATGAGCAGTTCTTC
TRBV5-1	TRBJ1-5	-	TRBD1	CASSFGVTGGRNIQPQHF	TGCGCCAGCAGCTTTGGGGTTACAGGGGGCCGAAATATTCAGCCCCAGCATTTT
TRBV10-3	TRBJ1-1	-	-	CAISAGPSGTEAFF	TGTGCCATCAGTGCCGGACCCTCGGGGACTGAAGCTTTCTTT
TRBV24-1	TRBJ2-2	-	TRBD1	CATSDLRRQGRRSTGELFF	TGTGCCACCAGTGATTTGCGGAGACAGGGAAGGAGGAGCACCGGGGAGCTGTTTTTT
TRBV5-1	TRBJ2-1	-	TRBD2	CASSLNTGGTNEQFF	TGCGCCAGCAGCTTGAATACGGGGGGGACCAATGAGCAGTTCTTC
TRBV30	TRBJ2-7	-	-	CAWSPLMGATYEQYF	TGTGCCTGGAGCCCCTTAATGGGGGCAACCTACGAGCAGTACTTC